This T cell receptor (beta chain) emerged from a study of cytomegalovirus exposure and HLA in healthy donors. Primers for the PCR totalled 60 Vbeta and 13 Jbeta. Profiling relied on immunoSEQ multiplex PCR, and the TCRdb table lists in-frame clones only, not all of them. The table shows about 130,000 clones, with about 80% occurring only once. Germline assignment: CDR1 SEHNR and CDR2 FQNEAQ (reference sequence). The CDR3 is 17 amino acids. V lost 5 bases to trimming and J lost 6 bases; unmatched junction nucleotides: 14. To note about this clone: Its antigen is not identified.

Findings and caveats of the study: Associated with cytomegalovirus, according to the listing, were around 160 TCR beta chains.

What was sequenced was PBMCs. The V call is TRBV7-9, the J call TRBJ2-3, with TRBD1 matching over 10 bases. The source of this sequence is a man under 40 in good health and CMV-seronegative. The CDR3 spells CASSVEGTGVILDTQYF. CDR3 in DNA: TGTGCCAGCAGCGTAGAGGGGACAGGGGTTATTTTGGATACGCAGTATTTT.